Each of the 24 T cell receptor beta chains below was sequenced from the same sample in a study of T-cell memory formation after mild COVID-19. TCRdb independently ran MiXCR on the 5' RACE reads; one entry per CDR3 protein. The sample includes under 350,000 distinct CDR3 sequences, 15% to 20% of them seen just once. The sample taken for sequencing was PBMCs or a T cell subset sorted from them (not recorded which). Receptors originate from a man aged 18 to 29 who had mild COVID-19 (a few samples of this study predate the infection). Cell type and time point are not known.

The V call is TRBV9, the J call TRBJ2-6, with no clear D. The CDR3 length is 17 residues. CDR1 and CDR2 (germline): SGDLS, YYNGEE. With 0 bases removed from V and 0 bases from J, the gap between germline ends came to 10 bases. CDR3 region: CASSVAVSYSGANVLTF. CDR3 DNA sequence: TGTGCCAGCAGCGTAGCCGTCAGCTACTCTGGGGCCAACGTCCTGACTTTC.

This clonotype was detected many times. The rearrangement uses TRBV28 and TRBJ2-6; D is ambiguous. Deletions cut 8 bases from V and 1 base from J, with 0 bases between. The CDR3 sequence is 11 residues long. Per the germline V gene, CDR1 is MDHEN and CDR2 is SYDVKM. The CDR3 nucleotides read TGTGCCAGCTCTGGGGCCAACGTCCTGACTTTC. This translates into CASSGANVLTF.

This clonotype was seen a few times. The chain employs TRBV10-3 and TRBJ1-4, with D perhaps TRBD1 (6 bases). V was trimmed by 3 bases and J by 5 bases, leaving 19 bases between them. The CDR3 runs 17 residues. CDR1 and CDR2 (germline): ENHRY, SYGVKD. CDR3 nucleotides: TGTGCCATCAGTGAAAGCTTTGGGGGGCCTCTCAATGAAAAACTGTTTTTT. Its protein is CAISESFGGPLNEKLFF.

The V gene is TRBV12-3 or TRBV12-4, the J gene TRBJ1-4; weak D call: TRBD1 (5 bases). The V and J ends lost 4 bases and 0 bases respectively, with 12 bases between them. This CDR3 has 16 residues. The CDR3 reads CASSSTATATNEKLFF. Written as DNA, the CDR3 is TGTGCCAGCAGTTCGACAGCGACCGCAACTAATGAAAAACTGTTTTTT.

This chain connects TRBV11-2 to TRBJ1-1; D gene ambiguous. The CDR3 length is 18 residues. Germline V gene sequence: CDR1 SGHAT, CDR2 FQNNGV. Trimming shortened V by 1 base and J by 0 bases, and 18 bases separated the two germline ends. The CDR3 coding sequence is TGTGCCAGCAGCTTAGCCATTTTGGCCGCCACGTTGAACACTGAAGCTTTCTTT. It yields the protein CASSLAILAATLNTEAFF.

The rearrangement uses TRBV7-2 and TRBJ2-6; TRBD2 is a possible D gene (5 bases). The CDR3 spans 16 residues. CDR1 is SGHTA and CDR2 is FQGNSA in the germline V gene. V gave up 5 bases and J gave up 2 bases, with 13 bases separating them. CDR3: CASSPGRRTGANVLTF. The CDR3 region has the DNA TGTGCCAGCAGCCCAGGTCGGAGGACTGGGGCCAACGTCCTGACTTTC. Variable domain in full (rest from reference TRBV7-2 and TRBJ2-6): GAGVSQSPSNKVTEKGKDVELRCDPISGHTALYWYRQSLGQGLEFLIYFQGNSAPDKSGLPSDRFSAERTGGSVSTLTIQRTQQEDSAVYLCASSPGRRTGANVLTFGAGSRLTVL.

A few counts support this clonotype. Germline and junction disagree at one end, which may indicate a read error. The V call is TRBV5-6, the J call TRBJ1-1, with D tentatively TRBD1 (5 bases). The CDR3 loop spans 15 amino acids. Germline V gives CDR1 SGHDT, CDR2 YYEEEE. The CDR3 coding sequence is TGTGCCAGCAGCTTGCGGGGCCCGATGAACGCTGAAGCTTTCTTT. It encodes CASSLRGPMNAEAFF.

This clonotype was detected ten times or more. The V and J genes are TRBV7-2 and TRBJ2-1, with D hard to call. The CDR3 sequence is 16 residues long. V was shortened by 5 bases and J by 4 bases, with 18 bases between the two germline ends. Looked up from germline, CDR1 is SGHTA and CDR2 is FQGNSA. The DNA of the CDR3 is TGTGCCAGCAGCCTATACGTGTCAAGCCTGTACAATGAGCAGTTCTTC. This translates into CASSLYVSSLYNEQFF.

This clonotype was detected only a few times. V is TRBV4-3 and J is TRBJ2-3; 11 positions agree with TRBD1. Germline V CDR1 and CDR2: LGHNA, YSLEER. Trimming cost V 3 bases and J 4 bases; bases outside gene matches: 3. The CDR3 extends over 15 amino acids. The CDR3 DNA reads TGCGCCAGCAGCCACCGGGACAGGGGGGCAGATACGCAGTATTTT. Protein sequence: CASSHRDRGADTQYF.

The chain links TRBV6-2 or TRBV6-3 to TRBJ2-7, with D possibly matching TRBD2 (6 bases). V was clipped by 4 bases and J by 1 base, with 14 bases between them. Germline values: CDR1 MNHEY, CDR2 SVGEGT. The CDR3 is 15 amino acids. The CDR3 DNA is TGTGCCAGCAGTTCAGTTCTGGCGGGGTCCTACGAGCAGTACTTC. This sequence encodes CASSSVLAGSYEQYF.

The V call is TRBV7-7, the J call TRBJ2-7, with 10 bases that match TRBD1. CDR1 and CDR2 from the germline V gene are SSHAT and FNYEAQ (reference sequence). J was trimmed by 0 bases and V by 5 bases; bases with no gene match: 4. The length of the CDR3 is 15 residues. CDR3 protein: CASSPRTGGSYEQYF. CDR3 coding DNA: TGTGCCAGCAGCCCTCGGACAGGGGGCTCCTACGAGCAGTACTTC.

This clonotype occurred a few times. The rearrangement joins TRBV14 to TRBJ2-3, with 7 bases fitting TRBD2. Losses at the gene ends were 3 bases for V and 2 bases for J; bases not matched to a gene: 8. Germline lookup yields CDR1 SGHDN and CDR2 FVKESK. This CDR3 region has 16 residues. The CDR3 is CASSHRLAGNTDTQYF. The CDR3 nucleotides read TGTGCCAGCAGCCACCGGTTAGCGGGCAACACAGATACGCAGTATTTT.

This chain connects TRBV25-1 to TRBJ2-3, with 11 bases fitting TRBD2. The V and J ends lost 6 bases and 10 bases, in that order; junction bases with no gene match: 12. CDR3 size: 15 residues. Germline V CDR1 and CDR2: MGHDK, SYGVNS. The chain's CDR3 is CASSASGGPSAAQYF. Written as DNA, the CDR3 is TGTGCCAGCAGCGCTAGCGGGGGGCCCTCCGCAGCGCAGTATTTT.

The chain combines TRBV7-9 with TRBJ2-3, with TRBD1 as a possible D gene (5 bases). The CDR3 runs 14 residues. Trimming stripped 1 base from V and 1 base from J, with 6 bases between. Germline loops: CDR1 SEHNR, CDR2 FQNEAQ (reference sequence). CDR3 in amino acids: CASSLEGGTDTQYF. The CDR3 DNA reads TGTGCCAGCAGCTTAGAAGGGGGCACAGATACGCAGTATTTT.

This clonotype has just a few counts. The DNA of the CDR3 is TGTGCCAGCAGCCCGCGGGGGTCCATAGATACGCAGTATTTT. Translated: CASSPRGSIDTQYF. This chain uses TRBV7-2 with TRBJ2-3, with 7 bases that match TRBD2. The CDR3 is 14 amino acids. Germline CDR1 reads SGHTA; CDR2 reads FQGNSA. V was pared by 5 bases and J by 5 bases, with 7 bases of the junction left unmatched.

This clonotype was counted a few times. The chain links TRBV20-1 to TRBJ2-5; D might be TRBD2 (6 bases). The CDR3 is 13 residues long. V was cut by 1 base and J by 1 base, with 7 bases left in between. Germline lookup yields CDR1 DFQATT and CDR2 SNEGSKA (reference sequence). The CDR3: CSARAEGQETQYF. In nucleotides, the CDR3 is TGCAGTGCTAGAGCGGAGGGCCAAGAGACCCAGTACTTC.

The rearrangement uses TRBV7-2 and TRBJ2-7, with TRBD1 matching over 8 bases. Trimming removed 2 bases from V and 7 bases from J; junction bases left unmatched: 4. Germline values: CDR1 SGHTA, CDR2 FQGNSA. The CDR3 consists of 13 residues. Here the CDR3 DNA reads TGTGCCAGCAGCTTAAACAGGGGGGAAGAGCAGTACGTC. Translating it yields CASSLNRGEEQYV.

In this sample, this clonotype turned up many times. This rearrangement joins TRBV12-3 or TRBV12-4 to TRBJ2-2, with TRBD1 matching over 7 bases. The CDR3 length is 15 residues. V lost 4 bases and J lost 4; bases outside the gene matches: 6. CDR3 sequence reads: CASSSRRQGTGELFF. The CDR3 DNA sequence: TGTGCCAGCAGTTCTAGACGACAGGGCACCGGGGAGCTGTTTTTT.

This clonotype appeared a few times. This chain connects TRBV7-2 to TRBJ2-3; TRBD2 matches 13 bases. Germline trimming cut 4 bases from V and 5 bases from J; bases unmatched to any gene: 12. The CDR3 length is 18 residues. The germline V gene has CDR1 SGHTA and CDR2 FQGNSA. CDR3 nucleotide sequence: TGTGCCAGCAGCTCGTACCGACTAGCGGGGGGCGGTAGAGATACGCAGTATTTT. It translates to CASSSYRLAGGGRDTQYF. The full variable domain, its missing parts supplied by reference TRBV7-2 and TRBJ2-3, is GAGVSQSPSNKVTEKGKDVELRCDPISGHTALYWYRQSLGQGLEFLIYFQGNSAPDKSGLPSDRFSAERTGGSVSTLTIQRTQQEDSAVYLCASSSYRLAGGGRDTQYFGPGTRLTVL.

In its sample, this clonotype was seen a few times. The J gene is TRBJ2-7, the V gene TRBV11-2; D not resolved. With 2 bases removed from V and 1 base from J, the gap between germline ends came to 9 bases. The CDR3 covers 14 residues. The germline V gene has CDR1 SGHAT and CDR2 FQNNGV. The CDR3 DNA is TGTGCCAGCAGCTTATCGGACGGTTCCTACGAGCAGTACGTC. This codes for CASSLSDGSYEQYV.

The CDR3 sequence is CTVRGDPYEQYV. DNA for the CDR3: TGCACCGTCAGAGGGGATCCCTACGAGCAGTACGTC. This chain connects TRBV29-1 to TRBJ2-7, with D perhaps given as TRBD1 or TRBD2 (5 bases each). From germline, CDR1 is SQVTM and CDR2 ANQGSEA. The CDR3 is made up of 12 amino acids.

This clonotype was recorded many times. This chain uses TRBV7-9 with TRBJ2-3; the D is unclear. Between the trimmed V and J ends, which lost 5 bases and 0 bases, there was a span of 12 bases. CDR3 length: 15 residues. Germline V gene data show CDR1 as SEHNR and CDR2 as FQNEAQ (reference sequence). The CDR3 sequence is CASSQSWASTDTQYF. In nucleotides, the CDR3 is TGTGCCAGCAGCCAGTCTTGGGCGAGCACAGATACGCAGTATTTT.

The chain combines TRBV20-1 with TRBJ1-1; TRBD1 is a possible D gene (6 bases). Between the trimmed V and J ends, which lost 5 bases and 6 bases, there was a span of 25 bases. In germline, CDR1 is DFQATT, CDR2 SNEGSKA (reference sequence). The CDR3 has 16 residues. The CDR3 spells CSALSVGGLIVPEAFF. CDR3 sequence (DNA): TGCAGTGCTTTATCGGTGGGGGGGCTCATAGTGCCTGAAGCTTTCTTT.

The chain links TRBV6-5 to TRBJ2-2; a possible D gene is TRBD2 (6 bases). Germline-derived CDR1 and CDR2 are MNHEY and SVGAGI. V lost 0 bases to trimming and J lost 5 bases, with 10 bases between them. This CDR3 comprises 15 residues. The CDR3 DNA reads as TGTGCCAGCAGTTACTCGACGGGGGAAACCGGGGAGCTGTTTTTT. Its protein product is CASSYSTGETGELFF.